What follows describes a single T cell receptor beta chain. Its antigen is unidentified. These data come from a study of cytomegalovirus exposure and HLA in healthy donors. The V gene's germline CDR1 is SGHTA and CDR2 FQGTGA. This CDR3 comprises 17 residues. Trimming left V 5 bases short and J 2 bases short, with 18 bases between. The study, taken as a whole, reports: One variant, a missense change in DCLRE1C, was linked in a later analysis to TCR beta V- and J-gene trimming. It was reportedly the case that the classifier diagnosed cytomegalovirus status with high specificity and sensitivity.

The PCR employed 60 Vbeta primers together with 13 Jbeta primers. Sequencing was performed with immunoSEQ multiplex PCR; in TCRdb, only in-frame clones are kept and a portion is missing. The sample shows about 220,000 clones, over 60% of them seen only once. The sequencing sample was made of PBMCs. The sequence came from a male donor in good health and CMV-seronegative. J is TRBJ1-4 and V is TRBV7-3, with D possibly being TRBD1 (5 bases). Written as DNA, the CDR3 is TGTGCCAGCAGCCGAGGCCCGCAGGGAAGCACTAATGAAAAACTGTTTTTT. Encoded protein: CASSRGPQGSTNEKLFF.